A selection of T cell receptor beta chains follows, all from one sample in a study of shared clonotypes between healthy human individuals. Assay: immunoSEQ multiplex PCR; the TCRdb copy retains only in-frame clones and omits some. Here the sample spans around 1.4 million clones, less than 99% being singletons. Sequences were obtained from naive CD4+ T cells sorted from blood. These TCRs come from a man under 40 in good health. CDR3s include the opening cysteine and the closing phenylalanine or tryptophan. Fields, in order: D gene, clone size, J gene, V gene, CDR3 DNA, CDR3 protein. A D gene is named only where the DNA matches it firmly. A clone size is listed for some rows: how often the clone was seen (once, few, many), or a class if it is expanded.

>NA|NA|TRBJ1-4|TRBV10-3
TGTGCCATCAGTGAGGGAGTTCTTGGTGAAAAACTGTTTTTT
CAISEGVLGEKLFF
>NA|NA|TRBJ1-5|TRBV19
TGTGCCTCTAACTCCGGGTTTCAGCCCCAGCATTTT
CASNSGFQPQHF
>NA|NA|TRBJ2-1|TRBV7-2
TGTGCCAGCAGCTTTCAGGCGGAGGCCTACAATGAGCAGTTCTTC
CASSFQAEAYNEQFF
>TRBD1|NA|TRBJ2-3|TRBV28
TGTGCCAGCACCGACGGGACAGCACGTCTCCGAGGTACGCAGTATTTT
CASTDGTARLRGTQYF
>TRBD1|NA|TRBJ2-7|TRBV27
TGTGCCAGCAGTCTCCGGGACAGGGGCCACGAGCAGTACTTC
CASSLRDRGHEQYF
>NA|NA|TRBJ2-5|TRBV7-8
TGTGCCAGCAGCTTGGCGGACTTC
CASSLADF
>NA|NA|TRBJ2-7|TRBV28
TGTGCCAGCAACACGTGGGCGAGATACGAGCAGTACTTC
CASNTWARYEQYF
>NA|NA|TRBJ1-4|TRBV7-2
TGTGCCAGCACTCGTGGGACTAATGAAAAACTGTTTTTT
CASTRGTNEKLFF
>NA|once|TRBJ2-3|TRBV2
TGTGCCAGCAACTACCGTGGAAGGATCACAGATACGCAGTATTTT
CASNYRGRITDTQYF
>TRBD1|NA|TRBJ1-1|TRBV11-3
TGTGCCAGCAGCTTGGACAGGGAGAACACTGAAGCTTTCTTT
CASSLDRENTEAFF
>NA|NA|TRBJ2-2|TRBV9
TGTGCCAGCACGGGGATTAGCACCACCGGGGAGCTGTTTTTT
CASTGISTTGELFF
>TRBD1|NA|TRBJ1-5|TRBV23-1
TGCGCCAGCAGTCAAGTAACAGGGGGCGAGATCAATCAGCCCCAGCATTTT
CASSQVTGGEINQPQHF
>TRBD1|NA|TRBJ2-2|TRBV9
TGTGCCAGCAGCTTCAAGACAGGGCCCACCGGGGAGCTGTTTTTT
CASSFKTGPTGELFF
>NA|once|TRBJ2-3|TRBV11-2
TGTGCCAGCAGCTTAGATCGAGGGGACACGCAGTATTTT
CASSLDRGDTQYF
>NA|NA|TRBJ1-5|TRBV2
TGTGCCAGCAGTGGGGCTTCTCAGCCCCAGCATTTT
CASSGASQPQHF
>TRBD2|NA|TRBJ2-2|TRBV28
TGTGCCAGCAGTTTAAGGACTAGCGGGACCGGGGAGCTGTTTTTT
CASSLRTSGTGELFF
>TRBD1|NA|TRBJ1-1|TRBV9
TGTGCCAGCCGACCGACAGGGCTTTCGAACACTGAAGCTTTCTTT
CASRPTGLSNTEAFF
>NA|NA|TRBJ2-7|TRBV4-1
TGCGCCAGCAGCCAAGAGGACAGTTCCGGCTACGAGCAGTACTTC
CASSQEDSSGYEQYF
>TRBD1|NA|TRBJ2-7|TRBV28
TGTGCCAGCACGTCGGGACAGGGAATCCCCTACGAGCAGTACTTC
CASTSGQGIPYEQYF
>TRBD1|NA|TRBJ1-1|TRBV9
TGTGCCAGCAGCTTACTGACAGGGGGAGGAACTGAAGCTTTCTTT
CASSLLTGGGTEAFF
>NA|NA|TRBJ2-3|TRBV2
TGTGCCGGCCGGGACACCACCCTGGCAGATACGCAGTATTTT
CAGRDTTLADTQYF
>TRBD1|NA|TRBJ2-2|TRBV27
TGTGCCAGCAGGGGGGGACAGGGTCCCACCGGGGAGCTGTTTTTT
CASRGGQGPTGELFF
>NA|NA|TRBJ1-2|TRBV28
TGTGCCAGCAGTTTAGGTTGGGGATATGGCTACACCTTC
CASSLGWGYGYTF
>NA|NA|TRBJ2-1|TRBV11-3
TGTGCCAGCAGCTTAAGTGGGATCTACAATGAGCAGTTCTTC
CASSLSGIYNEQFF
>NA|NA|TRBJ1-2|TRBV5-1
TGCGCCAGCAGCTTGGGCAGGGGAGGTGTCTCGGACTATGGCTACACCTTC
CASSLGRGGVSDYGYTF
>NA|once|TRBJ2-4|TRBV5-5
TGTGCCAGCAGCTTTCTCGGCCCGGGAGCGGGAAACATTCAGTACTTC
CASSFLGPGAGNIQYF
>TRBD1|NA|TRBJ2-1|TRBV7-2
TGTGCCAGCAGCCGGGACAGGGGGTTCGGTGGTGAGCAGTTCTTC
CASSRDRGFGGEQFF
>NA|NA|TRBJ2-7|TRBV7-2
TGTGCCAGCAGGACAGGAATCTACGAGCAGTACTTC
CASRTGIYEQYF
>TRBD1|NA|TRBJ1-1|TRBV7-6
TGTGCCAGCAGCTTTAGTCTGACAGGGGACCTGTCTTTCTTT
CASSFSLTGDLSFF